These 32 T cell receptor beta chains share one sample of origin, sequenced in a study of shared clonotypes between healthy human individuals. Data came from immunoSEQ multiplex PCR; TCRdb stores just in-frame clones and leaves some out. Among a few million clones listed, 90% to 95% were seen once. The sample taken for sequencing was naive CD4+ T cells sorted from blood. Subset meaning: CD45RA+ positively selected. Receptor source: a young man in good health.

The CDR3 spells CASMLRIQGEKLFF. The DNA of the CDR3 is TGTGCCAGCATGCTGAGGATCCAAGGGGAAAAACTGTTTTTT. V and J are TRBV6-1 and TRBJ1-4; no firm D call. Germline CDR1 MNHNS, CDR2 SASEGT. The CDR3 loop spans 14 amino acids. V lost 7 bases and J lost 8, with 17 bases in between.

This chain uses TRBV18 with TRBJ1-1; the D is unclear. In germline, CDR1 is KGHSH, CDR2 LQKENI. The V and J ends lost 6 bases and 3 bases respectively, with 14 bases between them. This CDR3 is built from 14 residues. CDR3 protein: CASSRSEADTEAFF. The CDR3 DNA reads as TGTGCCAGCTCTCGATCGGAGGCGGACACTGAAGCTTTCTTT.

This clone appeared once. V is TRBV5-6 and J is TRBJ1-5, with 10 bases matching TRBD1. The CDR3 extends over 16 amino acids. V trimming: 2 bases; J trimming: 7 bases; junction bases outside the gene matches: 9. CDR1 and CDR2 (germline): SGHDT, YYEEEE. The DNA for the CDR3 is TGTGCCAGCAGCTTCCGGACAGGGGGATTTTGGCAGCCCCAGCATTTT. Encoded protein: CASSFRTGGFWQPQHF.

V is TRBV15 and J is TRBJ2-3, with 8 bases fitting TRBD2. Per the germline V gene, CDR1 is LNHNV and CDR2 is YYDKDF (reference sequence). J was trimmed by 2 bases and V by 3 bases; bases with no gene match: 4. There are 15 residues in the CDR3. The CDR3 protein is CATSSSGIFTDTQYF. CDR3 nucleotide sequence: TGTGCCACCAGCAGTAGCGGGATATTCACAGATACGCAGTATTTT. Looking up the rest from reference TRBV15 and TRBJ2-3 gives the full variable domain: DAMVIQNPRYQVTQFGKPVTLSCSQTLNHNVMYWYQQKSSQAPKLLFHYYDKDFNNEADTPDNFQSRRPNTSFCFLDIRSPGLGDTAMYLCATSSSGIFTDTQYFGPGTRLTVL.

The V call is TRBV5-1, the J call TRBJ2-7; 7 bases map to TRBD1. Trimming took 0 bases from V and 2 from J; bases not matched to a gene: 5. The CDR3 covers 15 residues. The germline V gene has CDR1 SGHRS and CDR2 YFSETQ. The CDR3 coding sequence is TGCGCCAGCAGCTTGGCCGGGACAGAAACCTACGAGCAGTACTTC. Translated: CASSLAGTETYEQYF.

V gene TRBV25-1 combines with J gene TRBJ1-1; D not certain. The germline V gene has CDR1 MGHDK and CDR2 SYGVNS. The CDR3 loop spans 13 amino acids. V was cut by 6 bases and J by 1 base, with 9 bases left in between. This CDR3 is CASRPPGNTEAFF. The CDR3 DNA reads TGTGCCAGCAGGCCCCCCGGGAACACTGAAGCTTTCTTT.

This sequence joins TRBV20-1 and TRBJ1-1; D uncertain. Germline CDR1 and CDR2: DFQATT and SNEGSKA (reference sequence). The CDR3 spans 11 residues. Deletions cut 8 bases from V and 1 base from J, with 8 bases between. In DNA form, the CDR3 reads TGCAGTTTCCCCCGGAACACTGAAGCTTTCTTT. Protein: CSFPRNTEAFF.

This chain uses TRBV2 with TRBJ1-1; TRBD1 matches at 8 bases. Unmatched junction bases numbered 8, after V lost 6 bases and J lost 2 bases. Germline V gene lookup returns CDR1 SNHLY and CDR2 FYNNEI. The CDR3 is made up of 15 amino acids. The CDR3 region is CASSASQGANTEAFF. As DNA, the CDR3 is TGTGCCAGCAGCGCATCGCAGGGGGCTAACACTGAAGCTTTCTTT.

This clone appeared a single time. The chain carries TRBV7-2 and TRBJ2-3; D call uncertain. Germline V gives CDR1 SGHTA, CDR2 FQGNSA. The CDR3 covers 16 residues. Trimming left V 1 base short and J 0 bases short, with 11 bases between. CDR3 amino acids: CASSLGSADSTDTQYF. Here the CDR3 DNA reads TGTGCCAGCAGCTTAGGTTCGGCGGACAGCACAGATACGCAGTATTTT.

The chain has TRBV5-8 and TRBJ1-1; 9 nucleotides match TRBD1. The CDR3 sequence is 11 residues long. Germline loops: CDR1 SGHTS, CDR2 YDEGEE. After removal of 4 bases from V and 11 bases from J, the junction contained 3 bases not matched to a gene. CDR3 loop: CASSTQGAAFF. CDR3 DNA: TGTGCCAGCAGCACACAGGGGGCGGCTTTCTTT.

This clone was found once. The chain combines TRBV5-5 with TRBJ1-5, with 10 positions matching TRBD1. CDR1 and CDR2 from the germline V gene are SGHKS and YYEKEE (reference sequence). V lost 6 bases to trimming and J lost 2 bases; unmatched junction nucleotides: 2. The CDR3 extends over 14 amino acids. The CDR3 region has the DNA TGTGCCAGCACCGGACAGGGGGGCAATCAGCCCCAGCATTTT. Translation: CASTGQGGNQPQHF.

The V and J genes are TRBV19 and TRBJ2-1; 11 bases agree with TRBD2. V lost 4 bases, J lost 0 bases, and 8 bases stayed unmatched. The CDR3 is made up of 18 amino acids. CDR1 LNHDA and CDR2 SQIVND come from the germline V gene (reference sequence). CDR3 DNA: TGTGCCAGTAGTAGGGCTAGCGGGAGGCAAAGCTCCTACAATGAGCAGTTCTTC. It yields the protein CASSRASGRQSSYNEQFF.

V usage is TRBV19 and J usage is TRBJ2-1; unclear D gene. Germline V lookup: CDR1 LNHDA, CDR2 SQIVND (reference sequence). Trimming pared 1 base from V and 6 bases from J, leaving 13 bases between. The CDR3 has 15 amino acids. CDR3 sequence reads: CASSIGKGFPNEQFF. The CDR3 DNA follows: TGTGCCAGTAGTATAGGGAAGGGTTTCCCCAATGAGCAGTTCTTC.

The chain links TRBV29-1 to TRBJ1-2; D may be TRBD1 (6 bases). Deletions cut 5 bases from V and 1 base from J, with 11 bases between. The CDR3 length is 13 residues. Per germline, CDR1 SQVTM and CDR2 ANQGSEA. The CDR3 nucleotides are TGCAGCGTTACCGGACAGTTTAACTATGGCTACACCTTC. It specifies CSVTGQFNYGYTF.

The chain combines TRBV28 with TRBJ2-7; D may be TRBD2 (6 bases). The CDR3 covers 14 residues. Between the trimmed V and J ends, which lost 2 bases and 3 bases, there was a span of 11 bases. Looked up from germline, CDR1 is MDHEN and CDR2 is SYDVKM. The CDR3 protein is CASSLPGTDYEQYF. CDR3 nucleotides: TGTGCCAGCAGTTTACCAGGGACTGACTACGAGCAGTACTTC.

The chain couples TRBV20-1 to TRBJ2-3, with D possibly being TRBD2 (5 bases). The germline V and J ends were trimmed by 6 bases and 4 bases, with 8 bases remaining between them. From germline, CDR1 is DFQATT and CDR2 SNEGSKA (reference sequence). The CDR3 has 11 amino acids. The CDR3 DNA is TGCAGTGCGGCTAGCCCAGATACGCAGTATTTT. This gives the protein CSAASPDTQYF.

The genes are TRBV28 and TRBJ2-5; no definite D call. In germline, CDR1 is MDHEN, CDR2 SYDVKM. V lost 2 bases and J 3 bases, leaving 16 bases between the germline ends. CDR3 length equals 16 residues. CDR3 nucleotides: TGTGCCAGCAGTTTAAGACTCGACTTCCCCAAAGAGACCCAGTACTTC. Its protein is CASSLRLDFPKETQYF.

V and J are TRBV19 and TRBJ2-5; 8 bases align to TRBD2. CDR1 LNHDA and CDR2 SQIVND come from the germline V gene (reference sequence). The CDR3 consists of 14 residues. Trimming cost V 5 bases and J 5 bases; bases outside gene matches: 7. The CDR3 sequence: CASSARGGAETQYF. The CDR3 bases are TGTGCCAGTAGTGCCCGGGGGGGGGCGGAGACCCAGTACTTC.

The rearrangement joins TRBV4-3 to TRBJ2-2; 8 nucleotides agree with TRBD2. After removal of 4 bases from V and 4 bases from J, the junction contained 11 bases not matched to a gene. The CDR3 has 17 amino acids. CDR1 LGHNA and CDR2 YSLEER come from the germline V gene. This CDR3 is CASSLLPGGRPTGELFF. DNA of the CDR3: TGCGCCAGCAGCCTTCTCCCCGGCGGGAGGCCCACCGGGGAGCTGTTTTTT.

This chain uses TRBV10-3 with TRBJ1-2; D remains ambiguous. The CDR3 spans 14 residues. Germline CDR1 ENHRY, CDR2 SYGVKD. Trimming removed 0 bases at V and 4 bases at J, with 9 bases between. This CDR3 is CAISESGVSYGYTF. CDR3 bases: TGTGCCATCAGTGAGTCTGGGGTAAGCTATGGCTACACCTTC.

V gene TRBV5-4 combines with J gene TRBJ1-1; D possibly corresponds to TRBD1 (5 bases). Germline CDR1 and CDR2: SGHNT and YYREEE (reference sequence). Trimming left V 4 bases short and J 2 bases short, with 15 bases between. This CDR3 comprises 15 residues. CDR3 in amino acids: CASSQQGTDNTEAFF. The CDR3 nucleotides are TGTGCCAGCAGCCAACAAGGGACCGATAACACTGAAGCTTTCTTT.

Points on this clone: The sample contains more than one DNA sequence encoding this CDR3. The chain is built from TRBV30 and TRBJ2-3; tentatively, D is TRBD1 (6 bases). V lost 8 bases to trimming and J lost 0 bases, with 12 bases between them. CDR1 is GTSNPN and CDR2 is SVGIG in the germline V gene (reference sequence). The CDR3 runs 13 residues. The CDR3 here is CAGRTASTDTQYF. Written as DNA, the CDR3 is TGTGCCGGGCGGACAGCGAGCACAGATACGCAGTATTTT.

The V call is TRBV27, the J call TRBJ1-6, with D possibly matching TRBD1 (5 bases). The CDR3 contains 14 residues. The germline V and J ends were trimmed by 3 bases and 7 bases, with 10 bases remaining between them. Germline CDR1 reads MNHEY; CDR2 reads SMNVEV (reference sequence). CDR3: CASSLGPVNSPLHF. The CDR3 DNA follows: TGTGCCAGCAGTTTGGGACCGGTAAATTCACCCCTCCACTTT.

The chain joins TRBV14 to TRBJ2-7, with a tentative D call TRBD1 (6 bases). Trimming cost V 0 bases and J 3 bases, with 9 bases left between them. Germline CDR1 and CDR2: SGHDN and FVKESK. This CDR3 has 14 amino acids. The CDR3, as DNA: TGTGCCAGCAGCCAAGACAGGGGCAACTACGAGCAGTACTTC. Translation gives CASSQDRGNYEQYF.

This chain joins TRBV28 and TRBJ2-1; a possible D gene is TRBD2 (7 bases). This CDR3 region has 16 residues. The germline V gene encodes CDR1 MDHEN and CDR2 SYDVKM. The V and J ends lost 7 bases and 2 bases respectively, with 18 bases between them. In nucleotides, the CDR3 is TGTGCCAGCAACCTCGGGGGGCCGGGGGCCTACAATGAGCAGTTCTTC. This sequence encodes CASNLGGPGAYNEQFF.

The CDR3 loop is CAWSSAPRGGYTF. DNA for the CDR3: TGTGCCTGGAGTTCGGCACCGAGGGGCGGCTACACCTTC. The chain uses TRBV30 and TRBJ1-2; D is possibly TRBD1 (5 bases). Germline-derived CDR1 and CDR2 are GTSNPN and SVGIG (reference sequence). Between the trimmed V and J ends, which lost 2 bases and 8 bases, there was a span of 15 bases. CDR3 length: 13 amino acids.

The chain is built from TRBV6-6 and TRBJ2-1; maybe TRBD2 (6 bases). From germline, CDR1 is MNHNY and CDR2 SVGAGI (reference sequence). V lost 6 bases and J 1 base, leaving 13 bases between the germline ends. This CDR3 region has 15 residues. DNA for the CDR3: TGTGCCAGCAGCCGCGCCGGGACTTCCTACAATGAGCAGTTCTTC. Amino acids: CASSRAGTSYNEQFF.

The V gene is TRBV19, the J gene TRBJ1-5; D remains unclear. Germline V lookup: CDR1 LNHDA, CDR2 SQIVND (reference sequence). This CDR3 spans 18 amino acids. V lost 1 base, J lost 0 bases, and 16 bases lay in between. CDR3 residues: CASSIGIRSAYSNQPQHF. The CDR3 bases are TGTGCCAGTAGTATAGGAATTCGGTCAGCTTATAGCAATCAGCCCCAGCATTTT. The variable domain in full, with the rest retrieved from reference TRBV19 and TRBJ1-5, is DGGITQSPKYLFRKEGQNVTLSCEQNLNHDAMYWYRQDPGQGLRLIYYSQIVNDFQKGDIAEGYSVSREKKESFPLTVTSAQKNPTAFYLCASSIGIRSAYSNQPQHFGDGTRLSIL.

This sequence joins TRBV30 and TRBJ1-6; TRBD1 aligns across 9 bases. The CDR3 extends over 13 amino acids. With 3 bases clipped from V and 8 bases from J, the junction kept 2 bases outside the gene matches. Germline V lookup: CDR1 GTSNPN, CDR2 SVGIG (reference sequence). Here the CDR3 reads CAWRDRGDSPLHF. The CDR3 nucleotides are TGTGCCTGGAGGGACAGGGGAGATTCACCCCTCCACTTT.

The rearrangement links TRBV9 to TRBJ1-6, with D unclear. CDR1 and CDR2 (germline): SGDLS, YYNGEE. The ends were cut back, 0 bases at V and 8 bases at J, with 12 bases in the middle. This CDR3 has 15 amino acids. CDR3 loop: CASSVEGRSDSPLHF. The CDR3 DNA reads as TGTGCCAGCAGCGTAGAGGGCAGGTCTGATTCACCCCTCCACTTT.

The V gene is TRBV5-6, the J gene TRBJ2-3; TRBD2 might be the D (5 bases). V was cut by 2 bases and J by 4 bases, with 17 bases left in between. From germline, CDR1 is SGHDT and CDR2 YYEEEE. There are 16 residues in the CDR3. CDR3 sequence (DNA): TGTGCCAGCAGCTTTAATCGAGGGAGTAGGGCAGATACGCAGTATTTT. Its protein is CASSFNRGSRADTQYF.

The chain has TRBV28 and TRBJ1-6; unclear D gene. The CDR3 is 14 residues long. Germline values: CDR1 MDHEN, CDR2 SYDVKM. The germline V and J ends were trimmed by 6 bases and 2 bases, with 8 bases remaining between them. The DNA for the CDR3 is TGTGCCAGCAGGGACGGACCCTATAATTCACCCCTCCACTTT. This encodes CASRDGPYNSPLHF.